This is a list of T cell receptor beta chains from one sample in a study of blood T cell repertoires in COVID-19. Only in-frame clones appear in the TCRdb table, and some are missing; sequencing was by immunoSEQ multiplex PCR. The table has about 87,000 clones, around 87% seen once. Sequencing input: peripheral blood. The receptors come from a man aged 35 to 55 with acute or convalescent COVID-19. CDR3s include the opening cysteine and the closing phenylalanine or tryptophan. Fields, in order: V gene, clone size, D gene, J gene, CDR3 protein, CDR3 DNA. D genes are given only for firm matches. Where a row states a size, it is once, few, many or the class of an expanded clone; other rows omit it.

v_call: TRBV23-1
clone_size: NA
d_call: TRBD1
j_call: TRBJ1-6
cdr3_aa: CASSQSRRTGSDESYNSPLHF
cdr3_nt: TGCGCCAGCAGTCAATCTCGGAGGACAGGGAGTGACGAATCCTATAATTCACCCCTCCACTTT

v_call: TRBV3-1/TRBV3-2
clone_size: NA
d_call: NA
j_call: TRBJ2-7
cdr3_aa: CASSQDRGLYEQYF
cdr3_nt: TGTGCCAGCAGCCAAGATAGGGGTTTATACGAGCAGTACTTC

v_call: TRBV7-8
clone_size: NA
d_call: NA
j_call: TRBJ2-6
cdr3_aa: CASSPFSLNSGANVLTF
cdr3_nt: TGTGCCAGCAGCCCGTTCTCCCTTAACTCTGGGGCCAACGTCCTGACTTTC

v_call: TRBV11-2
clone_size: few
d_call: TRBD2
j_call: TRBJ2-3
cdr3_aa: CASSIDLLRGGYTDTQYF
cdr3_nt: TGTGCCAGCAGCATAGACCTCCTTCGCGGGGGGTACACAGATACGCAGTATTTT

v_call: TRBV19
clone_size: NA
d_call: NA
j_call: TRBJ1-3
cdr3_aa: CASRDSSGNTIYF
cdr3_nt: TGTGCCAGTAGAGACAGCTCTGGAAACACCATATATTTT

v_call: TRBV6-2/TRBV6-3
clone_size: NA
d_call: TRBD2
j_call: TRBJ2-5
cdr3_aa: CASSYAFSGGRGETQYF
cdr3_nt: TGTGCCAGCAGTTACGCTTTTAGCGGGGGGCGAGGGGAGACCCAGTACTTC

v_call: TRBV3-1/TRBV3-2
clone_size: NA
d_call: NA
j_call: TRBJ2-1
cdr3_aa: CASSQLSVDTTSYNEQFF
cdr3_nt: TGTGCCAGCAGCCAACTCTCGGTAGACACAACCTCCTACAATGAGCAGTTCTTC

v_call: TRBV4-2
clone_size: NA
d_call: NA
j_call: TRBJ2-5
cdr3_aa: CASSQNPGLEETQYF
cdr3_nt: TGTGCCAGCAGCCAGAACCCGGGACTCGAAGAGACCCAGTACTTC

v_call: TRBV9
clone_size: NA
d_call: NA
j_call: TRBJ1-3
cdr3_aa: CASSPYSSSGNTIYF
cdr3_nt: TGTGCCAGCAGTCCTTACTCGAGCTCTGGAAACACCATATATTTT

v_call: TRBV2
clone_size: NA
d_call: NA
j_call: TRBJ1-1
cdr3_aa: CATQVEPNTEAFF
cdr3_nt: TGTGCCACCCAGGTGGAACCAAACACTGAAGCTTTCTTT

v_call: TRBV10-3
clone_size: NA
d_call: NA
j_call: TRBJ1-1
cdr3_aa: CAISVGNGDTEAFF
cdr3_nt: TGTGCCATCAGTGTGGGGAACGGGGACACTGAAGCTTTCTTT

v_call: TRBV7-9
clone_size: NA
d_call: TRBD2
j_call: TRBJ2-1
cdr3_aa: CASSLGLAGHNEQFF
cdr3_nt: TGTGCCAGCAGCCTGGGACTAGCGGGACACAATGAGCAGTTCTTC

v_call: TRBV18
clone_size: NA
d_call: NA
j_call: TRBJ1-3
cdr3_aa: CASSPPGTLNTIYF
cdr3_nt: TGTGCCAGCTCACCACCGGGGACTCTAAACACCATATATTTT

v_call: TRBV9
clone_size: NA
d_call: NA
j_call: TRBJ1-2
cdr3_aa: CASSVDVRPGGYTF
cdr3_nt: TGTGCCAGCAGCGTAGACGTCAGGCCCGGTGGCTACACCTTC

v_call: TRBV2
clone_size: once
d_call: TRBD1
j_call: TRBJ2-6
cdr3_aa: CASSPGTGSTHGANVLTF
cdr3_nt: TGTGCCAGCAGCCCCGGGACAGGGAGCACACATGGGGCCAACGTCCTGACTTTC

v_call: TRBV7-9
clone_size: NA
d_call: NA
j_call: TRBJ1-4
cdr3_aa: CASSRGSNEKLFF
cdr3_nt: TGTGCCAGCAGCCGAGGTAGTAATGAAAAACTGTTTTTT

v_call: TRBV6-2/TRBV6-3
clone_size: NA
d_call: TRBD2
j_call: TRBJ2-3
cdr3_aa: CASSSISGGGTDTQYF
cdr3_nt: TGTGCCAGCAGTTCCATTAGCGGGGGGGGTACAGATACGCAGTATTTT

v_call: TRBV7-2
clone_size: NA
d_call: NA
j_call: TRBJ1-5
cdr3_aa: CASSLGYTQPQHF
cdr3_nt: TGTGCCAGCAGCCTTGGTTACACTCAGCCCCAGCATTTT

v_call: TRBV14
clone_size: NA
d_call: TRBD1
j_call: TRBJ2-7
cdr3_aa: CASRSTGGGYEQYF
cdr3_nt: TGTGCCAGCCGATCGACAGGGGGCGGGTACGAGCAGTACTTC

v_call: TRBV7-3
clone_size: once
d_call: NA
j_call: TRBJ2-7
cdr3_aa: CASSLGPLSYEQYF
cdr3_nt: TGTGCCAGCAGCTTAGGGCCACTCTCCTACGAGCAGTACTTC

v_call: TRBV6-5
clone_size: once
d_call: NA
j_call: TRBJ1-3
cdr3_aa: CATVRTGTSGNTIYF
cdr3_nt: TGTGCCACGGTCCGGACGGGAACCTCTGGAAACACCATATATTTT

v_call: TRBV27
clone_size: NA
d_call: TRBD1
j_call: TRBJ1-1
cdr3_aa: CASSPKDRGMNTEAFF
cdr3_nt: TGTGCCAGCAGTCCAAAGGACAGGGGCATGAACACTGAAGCTTTCTTT

v_call: TRBV18
clone_size: NA
d_call: TRBD1
j_call: TRBJ2-6
cdr3_aa: CASSPIRDSSPGNFWTSGANVLTF
cdr3_nt: TGTGCCAGCTCACCGATCCGGGACAGTTCCCCAGGAAACTTCTGGACTTCTGGGGCCAACGTCCTGACTTTC

v_call: TRBV30
clone_size: once
d_call: TRBD1
j_call: TRBJ2-7
cdr3_aa: CAWGRDRAYEQYF
cdr3_nt: TGTGCCTGGGGACGGGACAGGGCCTACGAGCAGTACTTC

v_call: TRBV3-1/TRBV3-2
clone_size: NA
d_call: NA
j_call: TRBJ1-5
cdr3_aa: CASSPTPGSNQPQHF
cdr3_nt: TGTGCCAGCAGCCCCACCCCAGGGTCCAATCAGCCCCAGCATTTT

v_call: TRBV4-1
clone_size: NA
d_call: NA
j_call: TRBJ2-7
cdr3_aa: CASSQDPRRPSSYEQYF
cdr3_nt: TGCGCCAGCAGCCAAGACCCACGCCGTCCGAGCTCCTACGAGCAGTACTTC

v_call: TRBV3-1/TRBV3-2
clone_size: NA
d_call: TRBD2
j_call: TRBJ2-3
cdr3_aa: CASRPAGLAGNTDTQYF
cdr3_nt: TGTGCCAGCAGGCCCGCCGGACTAGCGGGGAACACAGATACGCAGTATTTT

v_call: TRBV6-6
clone_size: NA
d_call: TRBD1
j_call: TRBJ1-1
cdr3_aa: CASSSQTGGVGTEAFF
cdr3_nt: TGTGCCAGCAGTTCCCAGACAGGGGGCGTGGGGACTGAAGCTTTCTTT

v_call: TRBV11-1
clone_size: NA
d_call: NA
j_call: TRBJ2-5
cdr3_aa: CASSSPAKEAQYF
cdr3_nt: TGTGCCAGCAGCTCACCGGCCAAGGAGGCCCAGTACTTC

v_call: TRBV18
clone_size: few
d_call: TRBD1
j_call: TRBJ1-1
cdr3_aa: CASSPPRTGEAFF
cdr3_nt: TGTGCCAGCTCACCCCCTAGGACAGGGGAAGCTTTCTTT

v_call: TRBV6-5
clone_size: NA
d_call: TRBD1
j_call: TRBJ2-7
cdr3_aa: CASSPAWDRGNEQYF
cdr3_nt: TGTGCCAGCAGTCCAGCCTGGGACAGGGGCAACGAGCAGTACTTC

v_call: TRBV7-9
clone_size: once
d_call: TRBD2
j_call: TRBJ2-4
cdr3_aa: CASSTTSGVAKNIQYF
cdr3_nt: TGTGCCAGCAGCACTACTAGCGGGGTAGCCAAAAACATTCAGTACTTC

v_call: TRBV25-1
clone_size: NA
d_call: NA
j_call: TRBJ2-7
cdr3_aa: CASSAGDIPSYEQYF
cdr3_nt: TGTGCCAGCAGCGCAGGCGACATACCCTCCTACGAGCAGTACTTC

v_call: TRBV29-1
clone_size: NA
d_call: NA
j_call: TRBJ1-5
cdr3_aa: CSVSSGLGNQPQHF
cdr3_nt: TGCAGCGTTAGTTCGGGATTGGGCAATCAGCCCCAGCATTTT

v_call: TRBV2
clone_size: NA
d_call: TRBD1
j_call: TRBJ2-1
cdr3_aa: CASISRDRRNPYNEQFF
cdr3_nt: TGTGCCAGCATTTCCCGGGACAGGAGGAATCCCTACAATGAGCAGTTCTTC

v_call: TRBV2
clone_size: NA
d_call: NA
j_call: TRBJ1-6
cdr3_aa: CASTFGGGASPLHF
cdr3_nt: TGTGCCAGCACGTTTGGGGGGGGCGCATCACCCCTCCACTTT

v_call: TRBV19
clone_size: NA
d_call: NA
j_call: TRBJ2-7
cdr3_aa: CASKQRRTDPGEQYF
cdr3_nt: TGTGCCAGTAAACAACGCAGGACCGATCCGGGGGAGCAGTACTTC

v_call: TRBV7-8
clone_size: few
d_call: NA
j_call: TRBJ2-7
cdr3_aa: CASSFQSTYEQYF
cdr3_nt: TGTGCCAGCAGCTTCCAATCGACATACGAGCAGTACTTC

v_call: TRBV19
clone_size: NA
d_call: TRBD2
j_call: TRBJ2-1
cdr3_aa: CASNFISGGLYNEQFF
cdr3_nt: TGTGCCAGTAATTTTATTAGCGGGGGATTATACAATGAGCAGTTCTTC

v_call: TRBV5-4
clone_size: NA
d_call: NA
j_call: TRBJ2-1
cdr3_aa: CASSLSGDNEQFF
cdr3_nt: TGTGCCAGCAGCTTATCAGGGGACAATGAGCAGTTCTTC

v_call: TRBV27
clone_size: NA
d_call: NA
j_call: TRBJ2-7
cdr3_aa: CASSEQGGYEQYF
cdr3_nt: TGTGCCAGCAGTGAACAGGGGGGGTACGAGCAGTACTTC

v_call: TRBV6-5
clone_size: few
d_call: NA
j_call: TRBJ1-2
cdr3_aa: CASSPPGTPSGYTF
cdr3_nt: TGTGCCAGCAGTCCTCCCGGGACACCCAGTGGCTACACCTTC

v_call: TRBV11-2
clone_size: NA
d_call: NA
j_call: TRBJ1-2
cdr3_aa: CASSLAPGYGYTF
cdr3_nt: TGTGCCAGCAGCTTAGCCCCCGGCTATGGCTACACCTTC

v_call: TRBV19
clone_size: NA
d_call: NA
j_call: TRBJ1-2
cdr3_aa: CASSMQQGTHGYTF
cdr3_nt: TGTGCCAGTAGTATGCAACAAGGGACTCATGGCTACACCTTC

v_call: TRBV11-3
clone_size: once
d_call: NA
j_call: TRBJ2-6
cdr3_aa: CASSPATGTGANVLTF
cdr3_nt: TGTGCCAGCAGCCCCGCAACAGGGACTGGGGCCAACGTCCTGACTTTC

v_call: TRBV5-1
clone_size: NA
d_call: NA
j_call: TRBJ1-2
cdr3_aa: CASESSGTNYGYTF
cdr3_nt: TGCGCCAGCGAGTCGAGCGGTACTAACTATGGCTACACCTTC

v_call: TRBV4-3
clone_size: NA
d_call: TRBD1
j_call: TRBJ2-5
cdr3_aa: CASSPGQGGETQYF
cdr3_nt: TGCGCCAGCAGCCCGGGACAGGGGGGAGAGACCCAGTACTTC